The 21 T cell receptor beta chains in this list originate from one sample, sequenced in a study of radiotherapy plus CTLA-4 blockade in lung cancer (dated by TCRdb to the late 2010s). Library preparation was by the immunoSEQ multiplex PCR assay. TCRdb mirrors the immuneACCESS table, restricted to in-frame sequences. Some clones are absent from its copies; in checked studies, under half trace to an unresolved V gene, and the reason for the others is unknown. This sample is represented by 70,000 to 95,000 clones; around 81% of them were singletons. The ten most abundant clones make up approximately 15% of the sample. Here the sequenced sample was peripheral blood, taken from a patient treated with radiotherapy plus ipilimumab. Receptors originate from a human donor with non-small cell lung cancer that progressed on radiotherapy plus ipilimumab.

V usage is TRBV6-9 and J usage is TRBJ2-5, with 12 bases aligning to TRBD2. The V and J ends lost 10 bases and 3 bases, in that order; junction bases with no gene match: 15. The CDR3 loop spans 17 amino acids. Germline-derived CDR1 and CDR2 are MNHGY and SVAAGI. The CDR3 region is CATPMGRRTSGKETQYF. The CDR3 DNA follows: TGTGCCACCCCGATGGGGCGCCGGACTAGCGGGAAAGAGACCCAGTACTTC.

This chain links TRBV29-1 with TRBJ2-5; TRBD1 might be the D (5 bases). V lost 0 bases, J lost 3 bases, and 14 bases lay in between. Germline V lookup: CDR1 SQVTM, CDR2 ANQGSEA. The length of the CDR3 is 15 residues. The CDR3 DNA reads TGCAGCGTTGAAGATTTGGCAGGGATGGAAGAGACCCAGTACTTC. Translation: CSVEDLAGMEETQYF.

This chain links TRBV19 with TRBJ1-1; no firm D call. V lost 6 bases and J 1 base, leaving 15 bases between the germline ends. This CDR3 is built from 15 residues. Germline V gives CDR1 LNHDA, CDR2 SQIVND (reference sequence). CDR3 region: CASSRGQVANTEAFF. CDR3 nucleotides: TGTGCCAGTAGCCGCGGGCAGGTGGCGAACACTGAAGCTTTCTTT. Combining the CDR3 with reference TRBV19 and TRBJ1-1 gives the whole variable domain DGGITQSPKYLFRKEGQNVTLSCEQNLNHDAMYWYRQDPGQGLRLIYYSQIVNDFQKGDIAEGYSVSREKKESFPLTVTSAQKNPTAFYLCASSRGQVANTEAFFGQGTRLTVV.

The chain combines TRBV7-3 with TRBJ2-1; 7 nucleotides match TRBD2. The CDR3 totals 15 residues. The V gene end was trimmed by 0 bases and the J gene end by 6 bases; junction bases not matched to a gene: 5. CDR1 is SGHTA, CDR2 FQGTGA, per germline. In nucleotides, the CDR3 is TGTGCCAGCAGCTTAACTGTGGGGGGGTCCAATGAGCAGTTCTTC. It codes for CASSLTVGGSNEQFF. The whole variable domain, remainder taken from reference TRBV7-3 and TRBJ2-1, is GAGVSQTPSNKVTEKGKYVELRCDPISGHTALYWYRQSLGQGPEFLIYFQGTGAADDSGLPNDRFFAVRPEGSVSTLKIQRTERGDSAVYLCASSLTVGGSNEQFFGPGTRLTVL.

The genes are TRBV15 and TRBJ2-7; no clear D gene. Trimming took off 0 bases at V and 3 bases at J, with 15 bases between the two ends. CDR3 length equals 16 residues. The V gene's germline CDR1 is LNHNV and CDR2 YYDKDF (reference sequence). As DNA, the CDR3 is TGTGCCACCAGCAGAGATCCCCCGGTGGTACTCTACGAGCAGTACTTC. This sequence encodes CATSRDPPVVLYEQYF. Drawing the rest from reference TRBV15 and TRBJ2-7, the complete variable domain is DAMVIQNPRYQVTQFGKPVTLSCSQTLNHNVMYWYQQKSSQAPKLLFHYYDKDFNNEADTPDNFQSRRPNTSFCFLDIRSPGLGDTAMYLCATSRDPPVVLYEQYFGPGTRLTVT.

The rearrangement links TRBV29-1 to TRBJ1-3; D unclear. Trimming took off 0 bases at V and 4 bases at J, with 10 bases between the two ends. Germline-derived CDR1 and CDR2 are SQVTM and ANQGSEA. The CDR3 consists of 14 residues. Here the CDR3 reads CSVEERARGNTIYF. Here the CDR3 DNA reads TGCAGCGTTGAAGAGCGGGCGCGGGGAAACACCATATATTTT.

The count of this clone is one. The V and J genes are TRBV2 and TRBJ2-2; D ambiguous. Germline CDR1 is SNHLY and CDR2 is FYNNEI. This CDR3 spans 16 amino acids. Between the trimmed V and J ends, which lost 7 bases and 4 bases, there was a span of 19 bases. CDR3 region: CASKGLYQHLTGELFF. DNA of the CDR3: TGTGCCAGCAAGGGTCTCTACCAGCATCTCACCGGGGAGCTGTTTTTT.

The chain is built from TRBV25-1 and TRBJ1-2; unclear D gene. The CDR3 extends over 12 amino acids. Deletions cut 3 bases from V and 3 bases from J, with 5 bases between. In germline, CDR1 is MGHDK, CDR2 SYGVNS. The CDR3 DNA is TGTGCCAGCAGTGAGCAGTACTATGGCTACACCTTC. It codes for CASSEQYYGYTF.

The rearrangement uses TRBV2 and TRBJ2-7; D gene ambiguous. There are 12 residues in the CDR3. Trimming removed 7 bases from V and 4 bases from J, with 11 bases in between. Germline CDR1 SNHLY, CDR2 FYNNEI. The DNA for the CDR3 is TGTGCCAGCACGAGGTGGGGTTACGAGCAGTACTTC. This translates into CASTRWGYEQYF.

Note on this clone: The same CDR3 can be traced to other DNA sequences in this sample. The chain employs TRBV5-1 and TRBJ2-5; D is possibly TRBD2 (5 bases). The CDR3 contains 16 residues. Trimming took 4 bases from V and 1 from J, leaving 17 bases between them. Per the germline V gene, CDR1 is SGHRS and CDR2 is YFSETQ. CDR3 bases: TGCGCCAGCAGCCCAGGACTGGCTGGAATCCAAGAGACCCAGTACTTC. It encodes CASSPGLAGIQETQYF.

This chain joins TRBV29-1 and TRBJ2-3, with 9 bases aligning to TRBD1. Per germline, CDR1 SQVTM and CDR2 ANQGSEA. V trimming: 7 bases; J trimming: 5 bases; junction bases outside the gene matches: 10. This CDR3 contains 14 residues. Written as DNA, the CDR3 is TGCAGCGGGCAGAGGGGGACAGGGATAGATACGCAGTATTTT. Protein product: CSGQRGTGIDTQYF.

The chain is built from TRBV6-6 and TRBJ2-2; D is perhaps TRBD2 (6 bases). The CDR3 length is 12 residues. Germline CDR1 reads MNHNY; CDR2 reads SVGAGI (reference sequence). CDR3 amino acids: CAGRGVTGELFF. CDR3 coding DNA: TGTGCAGGGCGGGGAGTCACCGGGGAGCTGTTTTTT.

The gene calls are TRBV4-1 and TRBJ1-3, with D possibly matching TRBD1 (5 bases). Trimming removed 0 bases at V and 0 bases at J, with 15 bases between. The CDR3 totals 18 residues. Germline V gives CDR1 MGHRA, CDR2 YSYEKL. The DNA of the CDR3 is TGCGCCAGCAGCCAAGACTCGATCGGGGCCTTCTCTGGAAACACCATATATTTT. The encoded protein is CASSQDSIGAFSGNTIYF.

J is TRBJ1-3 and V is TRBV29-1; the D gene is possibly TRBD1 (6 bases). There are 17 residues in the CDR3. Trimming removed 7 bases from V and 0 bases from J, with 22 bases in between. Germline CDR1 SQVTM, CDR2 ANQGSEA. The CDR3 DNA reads TGCAGCGGGCGGACAGTCCAGACCTTTGACTCTGGAAACACCATATATTTT. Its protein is CSGRTVQTFDSGNTIYF.

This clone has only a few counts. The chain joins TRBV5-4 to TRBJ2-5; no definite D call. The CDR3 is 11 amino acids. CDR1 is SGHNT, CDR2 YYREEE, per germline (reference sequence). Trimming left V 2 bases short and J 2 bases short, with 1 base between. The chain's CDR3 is CASSLQETQYF. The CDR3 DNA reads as TGTGCCAGCAGCTTACAAGAGACCCAGTACTTC.

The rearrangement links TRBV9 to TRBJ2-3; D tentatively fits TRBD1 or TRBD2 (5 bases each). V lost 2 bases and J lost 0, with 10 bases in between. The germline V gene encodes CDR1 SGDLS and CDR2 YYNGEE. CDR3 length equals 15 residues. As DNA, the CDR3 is TGTGCCAGCAGCGTCGGGACGGTGAGCACAGATACGCAGTATTTT. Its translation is CASSVGTVSTDTQYF.

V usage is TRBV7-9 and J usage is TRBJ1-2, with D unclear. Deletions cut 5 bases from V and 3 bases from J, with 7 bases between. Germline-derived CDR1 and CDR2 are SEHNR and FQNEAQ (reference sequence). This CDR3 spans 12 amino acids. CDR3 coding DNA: TGTGCCAGCAGCGGGCTGGACTATGGCTACACCTTC. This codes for CASSGLDYGYTF.

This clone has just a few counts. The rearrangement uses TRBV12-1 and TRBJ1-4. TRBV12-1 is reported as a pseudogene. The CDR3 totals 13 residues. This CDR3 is CASSFVGGEKLFF. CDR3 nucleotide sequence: TGTGCCAGCAGCTTTGTAGGAGGTGAAAAACTGTTTTTT.

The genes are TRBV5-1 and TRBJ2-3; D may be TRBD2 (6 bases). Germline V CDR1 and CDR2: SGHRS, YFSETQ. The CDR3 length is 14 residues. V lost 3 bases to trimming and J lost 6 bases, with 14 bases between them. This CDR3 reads CASSSGTSHDTQYF. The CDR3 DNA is TGCGCCAGCAGCTCAGGGACTTCGCACGATACGCAGTATTTT.

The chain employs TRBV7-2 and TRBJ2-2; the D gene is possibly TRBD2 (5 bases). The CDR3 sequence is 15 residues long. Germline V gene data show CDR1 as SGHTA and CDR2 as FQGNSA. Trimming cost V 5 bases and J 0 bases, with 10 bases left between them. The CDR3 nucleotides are TGTGCCAGCAGCCGGACTGCCGCGAACACCGGGGAGCTGTTTTTT. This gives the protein CASSRTAANTGELFF.

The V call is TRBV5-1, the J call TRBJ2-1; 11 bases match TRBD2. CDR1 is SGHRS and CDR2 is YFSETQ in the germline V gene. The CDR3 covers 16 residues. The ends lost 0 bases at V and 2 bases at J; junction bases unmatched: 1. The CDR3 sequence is CASSLASGGTYNEQFF. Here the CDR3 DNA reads TGCGCCAGCAGCTTGGCTAGCGGGGGGACCTACAATGAGCAGTTCTTC. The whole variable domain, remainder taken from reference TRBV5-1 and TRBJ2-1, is KAGVTQTPRYLIKTRGQQVTLSCSPISGHRSVSWYQQTPGQGLQFLFEYFSETQRNKGNFPGRFSGRQFSNSRSEMNVSTLELGDSALYLCASSLASGGTYNEQFFGPGTRLTVL.